This entry lists 29 T cell receptor beta chains sequenced from one sample in a study of blood T cells in healthy people across ages. A second PCR of about 7 to 12 cycles used a sample-barcoded 5' primer and a J-beta primer mix. TCRdb fed the 5' RACE reads into MiXCR, producing one record per CDR3 protein. The sample carries some 750,000 distinct CDR3 sequences, 22% recorded once. Sequencing was performed on blood. These receptors all stem from a man between 65 and 79 years old in good health.

This clonotype came up a few times. The chain couples TRBV20-1 to TRBJ2-3, with D perhaps matching TRBD1 or TRBD2 (5 bases each). The CDR3 loop spans 12 amino acids. The germline V gene has CDR1 DFQATT and CDR2 SNEGSKA (reference sequence). Between the trimmed V and J ends, which lost 6 bases and 2 bases, there was a span of 9 bases. The CDR3 nucleotides read TGCAGTGCGGGGGTTCACACAGATACGCAGTATTTT. Protein: CSAGVHTDTQYF.

This clonotype was seen more than once but under ten times. This sequence joins TRBV7-2 and TRBJ1-4; D is uncertain. This CDR3 region has 19 residues. The germline V gene has CDR1 SGHTA and CDR2 FQGNSA. V dropped 3 bases and J dropped 6 bases, with 26 bases sitting between them. This CDR3 reads CASSFVYPTLDQEDEKLFF. Written as DNA, the CDR3 is TGTGCCAGCAGCTTCGTCTACCCAACTTTAGACCAAGAGGATGAAAAACTGTTTTTT.

This clonotype has a handful of counts. The chain employs TRBV20-1 and TRBJ2-2; TRBD2 matches 9 bases. The CDR3 spans 16 residues. Germline values: CDR1 DFQATT, CDR2 SNEGSKA (reference sequence). Unmatched junction bases numbered 8, after V lost 0 bases and J lost 6 bases. CDR3 loop: CSARDSRREGSGELFF. DNA of the CDR3: TGCAGTGCTAGAGACAGTAGGCGGGAGGGGTCCGGGGAGCTGTTTTTT.

This clonotype occurred a few times. The rearrangement joins TRBV18 to TRBJ2-1; D possibly corresponds to TRBD1 (6 bases). V shed 3 bases and J shed 7 bases, with 13 bases lying between them. Germline loops: CDR1 KGHSH, CDR2 LQKENI. The CDR3 length is 14 residues. CDR3 sequence: CASSPWQGNNEQFF. DNA for the CDR3: TGTGCCAGCTCACCGTGGCAGGGGAATAATGAGCAGTTCTTC. The entire variable domain, with the rest obtained from reference TRBV18 and TRBJ2-1, is as follows: NAGVMQNPRHLVRRRGQEARLRCSPMKGHSHVYWYRQLPEEGLKFMVYLQKENIIDESGMPKERFSAEFPKEGPSILRIQQVVRGDSAAYFCASSPWQGNNEQFFGPGTRLTVL.

This clonotype was seen only once. The V call is TRBV10-3, the J call TRBJ1-6, with D maybe TRBD1 (5 bases). Between the trimmed V and J ends, which lost 5 bases and 7 bases, there was a span of 12 bases. The length of the CDR3 is 14 residues. The germline V gene has CDR1 ENHRY and CDR2 SYGVKD. The CDR3 region has the DNA TGTGCCATCAGTAACCAGGGCGCGAATTCACCCCTCCACTTT. It is translated as CAISNQGANSPLHF.

The rearrangement uses TRBV27 and TRBJ2-1; D is possibly TRBD1 (5 bases). The V gene's germline CDR1 is MNHEY and CDR2 SMNVEV (reference sequence). The V end was cut by 6 bases, the J end by 2 bases, with 17 bases between. The CDR3 sequence is 16 residues long. The CDR3 coding sequence is TGTGCCAGCAGGGGCCTGGGGCAGGGAACCTACAATGAGCAGTTCTTC. Its translation: CASRGLGQGTYNEQFF.

The rearrangement joins TRBV7-8 to TRBJ2-3; a possible D gene is TRBD1 (5 bases). Trimming shortened V by 8 bases and J by 3 bases, and 12 bases separated the two germline ends. The CDR3 has 13 amino acids. The germline V gene encodes CDR1 SGHVS and CDR2 FQNEAQ. The CDR3 loop is CASGVGRTDTQYF. In DNA, the CDR3 is TGTGCCAGCGGGGTGGGGCGGACAGATACGCAGTATTTT.

The chain carries TRBV20-1 and TRBJ2-7; 8 bases fit TRBD1. The V segment lost 1 base and the J segment 5 bases; nucleotides outside the gene matches: 7. The CDR3 is 14 amino acids. Germline values: CDR1 DFQATT, CDR2 SNEGSKA (reference sequence). The chain's CDR3 is CSARVSDRGHEQYF. The CDR3 DNA reads TGCAGTGCTAGAGTGAGTGACAGGGGCCACGAGCAGTACTTC.

This clonotype was recorded a few times. The chain combines TRBV12-3 or TRBV12-4 with TRBJ2-5; 8 nucleotides agree with TRBD2. There are 16 residues in the CDR3. The junction had 10 bases not matched to a gene; V was cut back by 3 bases and J by 4 bases. CDR3 loop: CASSFGAGVVRETQYF. The CDR3 nucleotides read TGTGCCAGCAGTTTTGGAGCGGGAGTTGTCCGAGAGACCCAGTACTTC.

This clonotype was counted many times. This rearrangement joins TRBV11-2 to TRBJ2-7; D is undetermined. This CDR3 region has 13 residues. The germline CDR1 and CDR2 sequences are SGHAT and FQNNGV. The V end lost 0 bases, the J end lost 4 bases, and 7 bases lay between the germline ends. CDR3 residues: CASSLEAGYEQYF. In DNA, the CDR3 is TGTGCCAGCAGCTTAGAAGCAGGTTACGAGCAGTACTTC.

This clonotype was picked up a small number of times. The V call is TRBV7-6, the J call TRBJ2-2; D is perhaps TRBD2 (5 bases). CDR3 length: 16 residues. Per germline, CDR1 SGHVS and CDR2 FNYEAQ. V lost 3 bases and J 1 base, leaving 12 bases between the germline ends. The CDR3 DNA sequence: TGTGCCAGCAGCTTTCGCAACGGGAAGAACACCGGGGAGCTGTTTTTT. Protein sequence: CASSFRNGKNTGELFF.

This clonotype was detected only a few times. V usage is TRBV15 and J usage is TRBJ1-4, with D possibly being TRBD1 (5 bases). CDR1 and CDR2 from the germline V gene are LNHNV and YYDKDF (reference sequence). The length of the CDR3 is 14 residues. The V end was cut by 1 base, the J end by 8 bases, with 11 bases between. The CDR3 sequence: CATSRVAGEEKLFF. DNA for the CDR3: TGTGCCACCAGCAGAGTTGCGGGGGAAGAAAAACTGTTTTTT.

The chain links TRBV4-3 to TRBJ1-2; possible D gene TRBD1, 6 bases. Deletions cut 4 bases from V and 4 bases from J, with 16 bases between. Germline CDR1 LGHNA, CDR2 YSLEER. This CDR3 comprises 15 residues. CDR3 in amino acids: CASSLRGGAGYGYTF. The CDR3 nucleotides are TGCGCCAGCAGCCTAAGAGGGGGGGCTGGCTATGGCTACACCTTC.

This clonotype was seen a few times. Here the CDR3 reads CSVPSNYGYTF. CDR3 sequence (DNA): TGCAGCGTTCCATCTAACTATGGCTACACCTTC. The genes are TRBV29-1 and TRBJ1-2, with D unclear. Germline CDR1 and CDR2: SQVTM and ANQGSEA. The CDR3 is 11 amino acids. Trimming shortened V by 5 bases and J by 0 bases, and 4 bases separated the two germline ends.

This clonotype was seen repeatedly, ten times or more. This rearrangement joins TRBV2 to TRBJ2-3; D unclear. Trimming took 3 bases from V and 4 from J, leaving 14 bases between them. The CDR3 consists of 15 residues. Germline CDR1 SNHLY, CDR2 FYNNEI. In DNA, the CDR3 is TGTGCCAGCAGTGAGAGAGGTGTGCCCCCAGATACGCAGTATTTT. It specifies CASSERGVPPDTQYF. The complete variable domain, with remaining parts taken from reference TRBV2 and TRBJ2-3, reads EPEVTQTPSHQVTQMGQEVILRCVPISNHLYFYWYRQILGQKVEFLVSFYNNEISEKSEIFDDQFSVERPDGSNFTLKIRSTKLEDSAMYFCASSERGVPPDTQYFGPGTRLTVL.

The CDR3 region has the DNA TGCGCCAGCAGCCCCGAGGTGGCTAGCGGACCCACAGATACGCAGTATTTT. Amino acids: CASSPEVASGPTDTQYF. This sequence joins TRBV4-1 and TRBJ2-3; the match to TRBD2 covers 7 bases. The ends lost 4 bases at V and 2 bases at J; junction bases unmatched: 12. Germline CDR1 reads MGHRA; CDR2 reads YSYEKL. The CDR3 has 17 residues.

The table lists this clonotype with a few counts. The chain is built from TRBV5-1 and TRBJ1-4; the D is unclear. The length of the CDR3 is 15 residues. From germline, CDR1 is SGHRS and CDR2 YFSETQ. V was pared by 0 bases and J by 3 bases, with 9 bases between. The CDR3 DNA sequence: TGCGCCAGCAGCTTGGTTCCGGGTTCTAATGAAAAACTGTTTTTT. It encodes CASSLVPGSNEKLFF.

This clonotype was seen only a few times. This chain uses TRBV19 with TRBJ2-7, with D possibly TRBD2 on 5 matching bases. The germline V gene encodes CDR1 LNHDA and CDR2 SQIVND (reference sequence). The CDR3 is 14 amino acids. V was cut by 9 bases and J by 0 bases, with 15 bases left in between. CDR3 in DNA: TGTGCCAGAACCGGACTGCAGAGCTCCTACGAGCAGTACGTC. As protein: CARTGLQSSYEQYV.

V is TRBV20-1 and J is TRBJ1-5; weak D call: TRBD1 (5 bases). CDR3 length: 13 residues. The germline gives CDR1 DFQATT, CDR2 SNEGSKA (reference sequence). V was trimmed by 5 bases and J by 5 bases, leaving 13 bases between them. The chain's CDR3 is CSADRGRYQPQHF. As DNA, the CDR3 is TGCAGTGCTGATAGGGGCCGCTATCAGCCCCAGCATTTT.

This clonotype was counted only a few times. The chain couples TRBV10-3 to TRBJ2-2; perhaps D is TRBD1 or TRBD2 (5 bases each). Germline V gene lookup returns CDR1 ENHRY and CDR2 SYGVKD. The V and J ends lost 7 bases and 4 bases respectively, with 13 bases between them. This CDR3 comprises 14 residues. The CDR3 reads CAIKFLGATGELFF. Written as DNA, the CDR3 is TGTGCCATCAAGTTCCTCGGGGCCACCGGGGAGCTGTTTTTT.

This chain connects TRBV29-1 to TRBJ2-3; 11 bases agree with TRBD2. CDR1 and CDR2 (germline): SQVTM, ANQGSEA. This CDR3 has 15 amino acids. J gave up 4 bases and V 6 bases, and 9 bases lay outside the gene matches. The CDR3 DNA sequence: TGCAGCGTAGCCTCCATAGCGGGGGGGTCAGATACGCAGTATTTT. Translated, it gives CSVASIAGGSDTQYF.

The chain joins TRBV6-7 to TRBJ2-3; the D gene is possibly TRBD1 (6 bases). TRBV6-7 is recorded as an ORF, its role being uncertain. This CDR3 is 15 amino acids long. V lost 0 bases and J 6 bases, leaving 13 bases between the germline ends. The CDR3 nucleotides are TGTGCCAGCAGTTACTCCGTGGGGGCATGGGATACGCAGTATTTT. As protein: CASSYSVGAWDTQYF.

The chain combines TRBV20-1 with TRBJ1-2; no firm D call. This CDR3 region has 11 residues. Looked up from germline, CDR1 is DFQATT and CDR2 is SNEGSKA (reference sequence). V lost 6 bases, J lost 4 bases, and 9 bases lay in between. Here the CDR3 DNA reads TGCAGTGCCAACCCCCCCTATGGCTACACCTTC. Translating gives CSANPPYGYTF.

This chain connects TRBV3-1 to TRBJ2-4; D is possibly TRBD2 (7 bases). This CDR3 comprises 16 residues. V was cut by 4 bases and J by 7 bases, with 20 bases left in between. Looked up from germline, CDR1 is LGHDT and CDR2 is YNNKEL (reference sequence). CDR3 loop: CASSPWPGGVQNIQYF. DNA of the CDR3: TGTGCCAGCAGCCCCTGGCCGGGGGGCGTCCAGAACATTCAGTACTTC. The full variable domain, in which reference TRBV3-1 and TRBJ2-4 provide the parts outside the CDR3, is DTAVSQTPKYLVTQMGNDKSIKCEQNLGHDTMYWYKQDSKKFLKIMFSYNNKELIINETVPNRFSPKSPDKAHLNLHINSLELGDSAVYFCASSPWPGGVQNIQYFGAGTRLSVL.

There are a few counts of this clonotype. The CDR3 protein is CSASGERYNEQFF. In nucleotides, the CDR3 is TGCAGTGCTAGCGGGGAGAGATACAATGAGCAGTTCTTC. V is TRBV20-1 and J is TRBJ2-7; tentatively, D is TRBD2 (5 bases). The DNA matches TRBJ2-1 better at its end, which makes the J call doubtful. Germline V lookup: CDR1 DFQATT, CDR2 SNEGSKA (reference sequence). The CDR3 length is 13 residues.

This clonotype was detected a few times. CDR3 region: CASSQGQVPGAEQFF. The DNA of the CDR3 is TGTGCCAGCAGCCAAGGGCAGGTTCCCGGAGCGGAGCAGTTCTTC. This sequence joins TRBV3-1 and TRBJ2-1, with no clear D. Germline-derived CDR1 and CDR2 are LGHDT and YNNKEL (reference sequence). V shed 1 base and J shed 10 bases, with 17 bases lying between them. The CDR3 is 15 residues long.

This chain joins TRBV6-5 and TRBJ2-3, with a possible D match to TRBD2 (6 bases). CDR1 and CDR2 from the germline V gene are MNHEY and SVGAGI. The CDR3 is 16 amino acids. The ends were cut back, 6 bases at V and 0 bases at J, with 16 bases in the middle. This CDR3 reads CASSRDWGSSTDTQYF. The CDR3 region has the DNA TGTGCCAGCAGCAGGGACTGGGGTTCTAGCACAGATACGCAGTATTTT.

In this sample, this clonotype turned up once. This chain links TRBV6-6 with TRBJ1-2; 8 bases line up with TRBD1. Germline CDR1 reads MNHNY; CDR2 reads SVGAGI (reference sequence). The trim removed 5 bases at V and 0 bases at J, leaving 5 bases unmatched. The CDR3 extends over 15 amino acids. CDR3 DNA sequence: TGTGCCAGCAGTGGACAGGGAAGTACTAACTATGGCTACACCTTC. Its protein product is CASSGQGSTNYGYTF.

This chain uses TRBV20-1 with TRBJ1-1; 8 nucleotides line up with TRBD1. The CDR3 consists of 12 residues. Germline CDR1 is DFQATT and CDR2 is SNEGSKA (reference sequence). The V gene end was trimmed by 7 bases and the J gene end by 5 bases; junction bases not matched to a gene: 6. The CDR3 DNA reads TGCAGTGTTTCACAGGGGGAGACTGAAGCTTTCTTT. Its protein product is CSVSQGETEAFF.